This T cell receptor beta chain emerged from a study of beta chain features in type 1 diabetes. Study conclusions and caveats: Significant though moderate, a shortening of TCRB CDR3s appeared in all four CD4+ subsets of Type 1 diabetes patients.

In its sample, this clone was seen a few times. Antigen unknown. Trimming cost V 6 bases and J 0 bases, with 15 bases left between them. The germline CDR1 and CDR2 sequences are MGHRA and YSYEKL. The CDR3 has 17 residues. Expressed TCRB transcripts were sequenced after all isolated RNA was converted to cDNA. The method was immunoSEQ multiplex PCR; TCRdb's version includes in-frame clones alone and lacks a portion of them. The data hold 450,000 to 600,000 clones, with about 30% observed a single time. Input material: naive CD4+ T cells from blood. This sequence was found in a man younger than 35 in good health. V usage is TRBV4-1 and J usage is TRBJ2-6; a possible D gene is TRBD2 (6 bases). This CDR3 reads CASRSRWGDSGANVLTF. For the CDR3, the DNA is TGCGCCAGCAGGTCAAGATGGGGGGACTCTGGGGCCAACGTCCTGACTTTC.